This T cell receptor (beta chain) was retrieved from a study of blood T cell repertoires in COVID-19 (dated by TCRdb to the early 2020s). For the wider study: The collaborator samples originated in the United States, Italy and Spain and spanned the acute and convalescent phases of COVID-19. The material from the prospective study consisted of cDNA or gDNA derived from T cells, B-cell-depleted T cells, or PBMCs. Subjects who had been exposed to COVID-19, were actively infected with it, or had recovered from it provided the deeply sampled blood TCRbeta repertoires that made up the dataset. A freely available public database, intended as a resource for researchers studying the immune response to SARS-CoV-2, is where the repertoires were released. The samples were drawn from two sources: the first 160 participants of the ongoing ImmuneRACE study, and over 950 subjects contributed by 6 global collaborators. Sample metadata almost always included a de-identified subject ID, COVID-19 status, age in years and sex. Where available, HLA class I and class II types were obtained from metadata supplied by the sample provider rather than from assay-based typing. Results the study describes overall, beyond this receptor: The amount of clinical and demographic metadata varied by source and participant and was provided uncurated.

According to the germline V gene, CDR1 reads SGHRS and CDR2 reads YFSETQ. V is shortened by 0 bases, J by 2 bases, and the region joining them spans 9 bases. Including the terminal cysteine and phenylalanine, the CDR3 comprises 14 residues. Only the CDR3 region is kept as DNA, spanning 42 bases read in frame from base 1. A remark on this clone: The target of this receptor is not known. Qualities for individual bases were not recorded, and no much larger clone is one base off. The same CDR3 is also encoded by other DNA sequences in this sample.

TCRbeta CDR3 regions were amplified from genomic DNA by means of the immunoSEQ Assay, a bias-controlled multiplex PCR. Per the original workflow: The number of nucleated cells in each sample was estimated from the amplification of reference gene primers within the assay. To quantify the absolute abundance of each unique TCRbeta CDR3 rearrangement, sequence reads were collapsed and filtered. Productive Simpson clonality was computed per sample as the square root of Simpson's diversity index over productive rearrangements. TCRdb provides this immuneACCESS table in a form limited to in-frame rearrangements. Some clones are lacking; in checked studies, under half of them reflect an unresolved V gene, and why the rest are absent is not known. The V and J calls and clone size were taken over from that table, and D and trimming were inferred from the DNA. The sample profile shows around 470,000 clones; 89% of them were found once. The ten largest clones capture 0.9% of the sample.

One collaborating source in Seattle enrolled patients while the patients were actively infected and followed the patients over time throughout the course of disease. Each collaborating institution followed its own protocols to collect whole blood in K2EDTA tubes. For TCRbeta analysis, collaborators shipped samples as frozen whole blood, isolated PBMCs, or DNA extracted from either of those sample types. Source material: peripheral blood. The source is a man younger than 30 with COVID-19, enrolled during active disease. Recombination connected TRBV5-1 to TRBJ2-7; a tentative D match to TRBD2 spans 6 bases. The CDR3 is CASSLGGGTYEQYF. The nucleotide sequence is given as TGCGCCAGCAGCTTGGGGGGAGGTACCTACGAGCAGTACTTC.